This T cell receptor beta chain was documented in a study of PD-1 blockade in classical Hodgkin lymphoma. The study, taken as a whole, reports: Newly diagnosed patients had diversity similar to the baseline diversity of complete responders. Significantly greater TCR diversity emerged by C4D1 in CD4+ cells but not CD8+ cells. Repertoires differed for reasons still undefined, possibly disease activity or prior therapy.

Every one of the patients relapsed after autologous stem cell transplantation (brentuximab vedotin exposure was variable). The assay was immunoSEQ multiplex PCR, and TCRdb's table has in-frame clones only and misses some. The sample shows tens of thousands of clones, 80% to 90% of them seen only once. From germline, CDR1 is WSHSY and CDR2 SAAADI. V lost 9 bases and J 0 bases, leaving 9 bases between the germline ends. CDR3 length: 13 amino acids. Turning to this clone: The target antigen is unknown.

Sequencing was performed on peripheral blood mononuclear cells (PBMCs), taken at baseline. The chain uses TRBV10-2 and TRBJ2-1, with D possibly being TRBD2 (5 bases). The clonotype was recovered from a human donor with classical Hodgkin lymphoma. In DNA, the CDR3 is TGCGCCAGTGAAGAGGGCTCCTACAATGAGCAGTTCTTC. This codes for CASEEGSYNEQFF.